This T cell receptor beta chain was recorded in a study of response to subunit inactivated influenza vaccine. Overall study findings and caveats: Authors suggested each seasonal influenza vaccination recruits few new T cells.

Trimming left V 5 bases short and J 0 bases short, with 13 bases between. This CDR3 has 14 residues. Germline loops: CDR1 SQVTM, CDR2 ANQGSEA. Using its own MiXCR run on the RT-PCR reads, TCRdb lists one record per CDR3 protein. The sample records 530,000 or so distinct CDR3 sequences, roughly 10% being singletons. Concerning this clonotype itself: Its antigen is not identified.

The chain carries TRBV29-1 and TRBJ1-1; D remains ambiguous. The TCR sequence derives from a man between 45 and 60 years old who received an inactivated influenza vaccine. The source material was PBMCs from blood, sampled on the day of vaccination. The CDR3 is CSVLETRMNTEAFF. CDR3 DNA: TGCAGCGTTTTGGAGACACGAATGAACACTGAAGCTTTCTTT.